This T cell receptor beta chain emerged from a study of blood T cell repertoires in COVID-19. Whole-study context: The United States, Italy and Spain provided the acute and convalescent COVID-19 samples. The cDNA or gDNA used as material had been derived from T cells, B-cell-depleted T cells, or PBMCs.

Sequencing used immunoSEQ multiplex PCR; TCRdb keeps in-frame clones, though not all of them. The sample includes 260,000 or so clones, around 80% of them seen just once. The CDR3 contains 14 residues. The ends lost 6 bases at V and 9 bases at J; junction bases unmatched: 10. The germline V gene encodes CDR1 PRHDT and CDR2 FYEKMQ (reference sequence). This receptor was identified in a man older than 75 with acute or convalescent COVID-19. The sample consisted of peripheral blood. The chain joins TRBV13 to TRBJ2-1, with 8 bases identical to TRBD2. The CDR3 nucleotides read TGTGCCAGCAGACCCCGGGGGGGGAAGCTTGAGCAGTTCTTC. Its translation: CASRPRGGKLEQFF.